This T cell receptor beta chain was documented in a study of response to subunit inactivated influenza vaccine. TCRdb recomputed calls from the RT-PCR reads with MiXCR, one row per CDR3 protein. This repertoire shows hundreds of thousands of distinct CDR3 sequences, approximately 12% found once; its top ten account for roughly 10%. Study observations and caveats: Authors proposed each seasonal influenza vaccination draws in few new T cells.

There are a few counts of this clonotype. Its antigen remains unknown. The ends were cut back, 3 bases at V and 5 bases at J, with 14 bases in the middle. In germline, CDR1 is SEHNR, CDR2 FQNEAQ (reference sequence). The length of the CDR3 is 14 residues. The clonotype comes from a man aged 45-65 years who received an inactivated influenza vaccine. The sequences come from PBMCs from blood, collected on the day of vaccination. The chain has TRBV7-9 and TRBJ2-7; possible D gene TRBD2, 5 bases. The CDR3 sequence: CASSFLGVNDEQYF. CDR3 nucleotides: TGTGCCAGCAGCTTCCTCGGGGTAAATGACGAGCAGTACTTC.